A single sample is the source of the 29 T cell receptor beta chains below, sequenced in a study of blood T cell repertoires in COVID-19. Data came from immunoSEQ multiplex PCR; TCRdb stores just in-frame clones and leaves some out. This sample has 340,000 or so clones, with around 85% found just once. The sample was PBMCs or T cells enriched from blood (not recorded which). The receptors here all came from a woman aged 40-49 years with acute COVID-19.

This clone has more than one count but fewer than ten. The chain links TRBV19 to TRBJ1-2; D unclear. This CDR3 is 15 amino acids long. Trimming shortened V by 4 bases and J by 3 bases, and 15 bases separated the two germline ends. Looked up from germline, CDR1 is LNHDA and CDR2 is SQIVND (reference sequence). The CDR3 region is CASSTPGYSYYGYTF. The CDR3 bases are TGTGCCAGTAGTACCCCGGGATACAGCTACTATGGCTACACCTTC. Using reference TRBV19 and TRBJ1-2 for the parts outside the CDR3, the full variable domain is DGGITQSPKYLFRKEGQNVTLSCEQNLNHDAMYWYRQDPGQGLRLIYYSQIVNDFQKGDIAEGYSVSREKKESFPLTVTSAQKNPTAFYLCASSTPGYSYYGYTFGSGTRLTVV.

This chain connects TRBV6-5 to TRBJ1-5; D ambiguous. The CDR3 contains 13 residues. Germline CDR1 MNHEY, CDR2 SVGAGI. Trimming shortened V by 6 bases and J by 1 base, and 7 bases separated the two germline ends. The CDR3 nucleotides read TGTGCCAGCAGGATGGAGAGCAATCAGCCCCAGCATTTT. Residues: CASRMESNQPQHF.

This chain links TRBV3-1 (or the pseudogene TRBV3-2) with TRBJ1-1; D is unclear. The germline CDR1 and CDR2 sequences are LGHDT and YNNKEL (reference sequence). Trimming removed 0 bases from V and 7 bases from J, with 15 bases in between. The CDR3 contains 15 residues. The CDR3 protein is CASSQEIGSGYEAFF. For the CDR3, the DNA is TGTGCCAGCAGCCAAGAAATAGGGTCGGGGTATGAAGCTTTCTTT.

The J gene is TRBJ2-5, the V gene TRBV5-4; 9 nucleotides line up with TRBD2. CDR1 SGHNT and CDR2 YYREEE come from the germline V gene (reference sequence). The CDR3 runs to 16 residues. Unmatched junction bases numbered 11, after V lost 4 bases and J lost 4 bases. CDR3 nucleotide sequence: TGTGCCAGCAGCCCCCAAGCGGGGGGCAGTGGAGAGACCCAGTACTTC. This codes for CASSPQAGGSGETQYF.

The genes are TRBV20-1 and TRBJ2-2; the match to TRBD2 covers 8 bases. The germline CDR1 and CDR2 sequences are DFQATT and SNEGSKA (reference sequence). The J segment lost 3 bases and the V segment lost 3 bases, leaving 6 bases of the junction unmatched. CDR3 length: 15 residues. The CDR3 coding sequence is TGCAGTGCTAGTGAGCGCGGGAGGTACACCGGGGAGCTGTTTTTT. As protein: CSASERGRYTGELFF.

The J gene is TRBJ2-2, the V gene TRBV18, with D unclear. The CDR3 runs 14 residues. Per germline, CDR1 KGHSH and CDR2 LQKENI. Trimming took 3 bases from V and 1 from J, leaving 6 bases between them. CDR3 amino acids: CASSPYKNTGELFF. CDR3 sequence (DNA): TGTGCCAGCTCACCGTACAAGAACACCGGGGAGCTGTTTTTT.

The V call is TRBV19, the J call TRBJ2-6; perhaps TRBD2 as D (6 bases). The CDR3 is made up of 17 amino acids. Trimming took off 4 bases at V and 0 bases at J, with 13 bases between the two ends. In germline, CDR1 is LNHDA, CDR2 SQIVND (reference sequence). CDR3 amino acids: CASSRRDRSSGANVLTF. CDR3 DNA: TGTGCCAGTAGTAGGCGGGATCGAAGCTCTGGGGCCAACGTCCTGACTTTC. The whole variable domain, filled in from reference TRBV19 and TRBJ2-6, reads DGGITQSPKYLFRKEGQNVTLSCEQNLNHDAMYWYRQDPGQGLRLIYYSQIVNDFQKGDIAEGYSVSREKKESFPLTVTSAQKNPTAFYLCASSRRDRSSGANVLTFGAGSRLTVL.

The J gene is TRBJ1-2, the V gene TRBV3-1 (or the pseudogene TRBV3-2); TRBD1 is a possible D gene (5 bases). This CDR3 is built from 13 residues. Germline V gene sequence: CDR1 LGHDT, CDR2 YNNKEL (reference sequence). With 7 bases removed from V and 4 bases from J, the gap between germline ends came to 13 bases. Here the CDR3 reads CASNSHGGYGYTF. DNA for the CDR3: TGTGCCAGCAATTCCCACGGGGGCTATGGCTACACCTTC.

The chain joins TRBV28 to TRBJ1-2; the D gene is possibly TRBD1 (6 bases). Trimming cost V 5 bases and J 0 bases, with 10 bases left between them. The CDR3 totals 14 residues. Germline CDR1 reads MDHEN; CDR2 reads SYDVKM. The CDR3, as DNA: TGTGCCAGCAGTACGCAGGGGTCTAACTATGGCTACACCTTC. This gives the protein CASSTQGSNYGYTF.

The gene calls are TRBV29-1 and TRBJ2-5; 10 bases agree with TRBD1. The germline V gene has CDR1 SQVTM and CDR2 ANQGSEA. V lost 3 bases, J lost 3 bases, and 19 bases stayed unmatched. The CDR3 has 19 amino acids. DNA of the CDR3: TGCAGCGTTGATAATGGGGTAACCCAGGGACAGGGGCAAGAAGAGACCCAGTACTTC. Translation: CSVDNGVTQGQGQEETQYF.

The chain is built from TRBV10-2 and TRBJ2-1, with no clear D. The CDR3 has 12 amino acids. V dropped 0 bases and J dropped 9 bases, with 6 bases sitting between them. Germline V gene sequence: CDR1 WSHSY, CDR2 SAAADI. In DNA, the CDR3 is TGCGCCAGCAGTGAGTCTAGTGGTGAGCAGTTCTTC. It codes for CASSESSGEQFF.

This clone was recorded only once. The V gene is TRBV5-1, the J gene TRBJ2-1, with 8 nucleotides matching TRBD2. The V gene end was trimmed by 3 bases and the J gene end by 8 bases; junction bases not matched to a gene: 13. The CDR3 sequence is 16 residues long. Germline V gene lookup returns CDR1 SGHRS and CDR2 YFSETQ. CDR3 in DNA: TGCGCCAGCAGCTCCCCTACCGGGACTAGTTTCGATGAGCAGTTCTTC. It is translated as CASSSPTGTSFDEQFF. Together with reference TRBV5-1 and TRBJ2-1, the CDR3 gives the full variable domain: KAGVTQTPRYLIKTRGQQVTLSCSPISGHRSVSWYQQTPGQGLQFLFEYFSETQRNKGNFPGRFSGRQFSNSRSEMNVSTLELGDSALYLCASSSPTGTSFDEQFFGPGTRLTVL.

V is TRBV5-1 and J is TRBJ2-5; 8 positions agree with TRBD2. The CDR3 has 16 residues. V dropped 4 bases and J dropped 2; count of bases not matched to a gene: 10. CDR1 is SGHRS and CDR2 is YFSETQ in the germline V gene. The CDR3: CASSLGAAGEQETQYF. CDR3 in DNA: TGCGCCAGCAGCCTCGGGGCAGCGGGGGAACAAGAGACCCAGTACTTC. Supplemented by reference TRBV5-1 and TRBJ2-5, the full variable domain reads KAGVTQTPRYLIKTRGQQVTLSCSPISGHRSVSWYQQTPGQGLQFLFEYFSETQRNKGNFPGRFSGRQFSNSRSEMNVSTLELGDSALYLCASSLGAAGEQETQYFGPGTRLLVL.

The rearrangement uses TRBV7-3 and TRBJ2-1, with 8 bases identical to TRBD1. There are 18 residues in the CDR3. The germline V gene has CDR1 SGHTA and CDR2 FQGTGA. The V segment lost 4 bases and the J segment 2 bases; nucleotides outside the gene matches: 13. CDR3 nucleotide sequence: TGTGCCAGCAGCTCCCCTCGGACAGGGAACCCTCCCTACAATGAGCAGTTCTTC. Translation: CASSSPRTGNPPYNEQFF.

The chain carries TRBV6-2 or TRBV6-3 and TRBJ2-7, with TRBD2 matching 7 bases. The J segment lost 1 base and the V segment lost 6 bases, leaving 6 bases of the junction unmatched. Germline V gives CDR1 MNHEY, CDR2 SVGEGT. The CDR3 covers 14 residues. CDR3: CASSSRGVSYEQYF. In DNA form, the CDR3 reads TGTGCCAGCAGCTCCCGGGGGGTATCCTACGAGCAGTACTTC.

The sample holds a few counts of this clone. The chain carries TRBV6-5 and TRBJ1-4, with D hard to call. This CDR3 spans 15 amino acids. V shed 6 bases and J shed 7 bases, with 18 bases lying between them. CDR1 is MNHEY and CDR2 is SVGAGI in the germline V gene. The CDR3 is CASSAKEVAVEKLFF. CDR3 nucleotides: TGTGCCAGCAGCGCTAAAGAGGTGGCCGTTGAAAAACTGTTTTTT.

The chain joins TRBV3-1 (or the pseudogene TRBV3-2) to TRBJ2-4, with D possibly TRBD2 on 7 matching bases. Trimming removed 1 base from V and 8 bases from J, with 18 bases in between. The CDR3 runs to 16 residues. Per the germline V gene, CDR1 is LGHDT and CDR2 is YNNKEL (reference sequence). CDR3 DNA: TGTGCCAGCAGCCAAGCTCGGGGGGCGCAGATTTACATTCAGTACTTC. Protein: CASSQARGAQIYIQYF.

The chain links TRBV7-8 to TRBJ1-3; 9 nucleotides align to TRBD1. Germline values: CDR1 SGHVS, CDR2 FQNEAQ. The CDR3 runs to 16 residues. V lost 5 bases to trimming and J lost 2 bases; unmatched junction nucleotides: 7. The CDR3 nucleotides read TGTGCCAGCAGCAGGAACCGGGACAGGGCTGGAAACACCATATATTTT. Its translation is CASSRNRDRAGNTIYF.

This clone was seen only once. The V call is TRBV5-6, the J call TRBJ2-5, with TRBD2 matching over 12 bases. The CDR3 contains 19 residues. Germline assignment: CDR1 SGHDT and CDR2 YYEEEE. With 4 bases clipped from V and 1 base from J, the junction kept 14 bases outside the gene matches. The CDR3 region is CASSPRRSGLAGFQETQYF. The CDR3 DNA reads TGTGCCAGCAGCCCTCGTCGCTCCGGACTAGCGGGGTTCCAAGAGACCCAGTACTTC.

The genes are TRBV18 and TRBJ1-4; D not resolved. The ends were cut back, 6 bases at V and 6 bases at J, with 14 bases in the middle. The CDR3 runs 14 residues. Germline CDR1 KGHSH, CDR2 LQKENI. The CDR3 DNA is TGTGCCAGCTCTCCTCGCGGGAAGGATGAAAAACTGTTTTTT. This sequence encodes CASSPRGKDEKLFF.

V and J are TRBV6-5 and TRBJ1-2; D might be TRBD1 (5 bases). CDR1 MNHEY and CDR2 SVGAGI come from the germline V gene. V lost 4 bases and J lost 3, with 15 bases in between. The CDR3 is 15 residues long. This chain's CDR3 is CASSSRETDYYGYTF. CDR3 bases: TGTGCCAGCAGTTCCCGGGAGACAGACTACTATGGCTACACCTTC.

This chain uses TRBV19 with TRBJ2-5; 8 bases fit TRBD1. The V gene end was trimmed by 6 bases and the J gene end by 2 bases; junction bases not matched to a gene: 8. The CDR3 totals 15 residues. Looked up from germline, CDR1 is LNHDA and CDR2 is SQIVND (reference sequence). CDR3 nucleotide sequence: TGTGCCAGTAGAAGACAGGGGTTCGGACAAGAGACCCAGTACTTC. Translated, it gives CASRRQGFGQETQYF.

This clone appeared a single time. This chain's CDR3 is CASSPGLAGETQYF. The DNA for the CDR3 is TGTGCCAGCAGCCCAGGACTAGCGGGGGAGACCCAGTACTTC. The chain uses TRBV11-2 and TRBJ2-5, with 12 bases fitting TRBD2. This CDR3 contains 14 residues. Germline values: CDR1 SGHAT, CDR2 FQNNGV. The V gene end was trimmed by 5 bases and the J gene end by 5 bases; junction bases not matched to a gene: 3.

The chain links TRBV7-2 to TRBJ1-4; D is perhaps TRBD1 (5 bases). The ends were cut back, 3 bases at V and 8 bases at J, with 16 bases in the middle. The CDR3 consists of 15 residues. The germline CDR1 and CDR2 sequences are SGHTA and FQGNSA. The CDR3 here is CASSFGSGTAEKLFF. The CDR3 DNA sequence: TGTGCCAGCAGCTTCGGGAGCGGGACCGCGGAAAAACTGTTTTTT.

The genes are TRBV4-3 and TRBJ2-1; D perhaps matches TRBD1 (6 bases). V was cut by 4 bases and J by 4 bases, with 11 bases left in between. Germline CDR1 is LGHNA and CDR2 is YSLEER. This CDR3 is 14 amino acids long. CDR3 sequence (DNA): TGCGCCAGCAGCCCAGGGGCATCATACAATGAGCAGTTCTTC. Protein: CASSPGASYNEQFF.

The chain links TRBV30 to TRBJ1-6; D is unclear. CDR1 GTSNPN and CDR2 SVGIG come from the germline V gene (reference sequence). The CDR3 runs to 17 residues. Trimming removed 0 bases from V and 0 bases from J, with 12 bases in between. DNA of the CDR3: TGTGCCTGGAGTGTCCCTGAATCGAGCTCCTATAATTCACCCCTCCACTTT. It translates to CAWSVPESSSYNSPLHF.

CDR3 sequence: CASKGSPGSGRAPDTQYF. The CDR3 region has the DNA TGCGCCAGCAAAGGCTCCCCCGGAAGCGGGAGAGCCCCAGATACGCAGTATTTT. This chain uses TRBV5-1 with TRBJ2-3, with 8 bases that match TRBD2. Unmatched junction bases numbered 19, after V lost 6 bases and J lost 4 bases. The CDR3 length is 18 residues. The germline V gene encodes CDR1 SGHRS and CDR2 YFSETQ.

This chain connects TRBV14 to TRBJ2-1; D is unclear. Per germline, CDR1 SGHDN and CDR2 FVKESK. The CDR3 spans 13 residues. V was pared by 0 bases and J by 11 bases, with 11 bases between. This CDR3 reads CASSQDWADKQFF. The CDR3 region has the DNA TGTGCCAGCAGCCAAGATTGGGCAGACAAGCAGTTCTTC.

V gene TRBV5-4 combines with J gene TRBJ2-5; 11 nucleotides align to TRBD2. The CDR3 is 17 residues long. CDR1 is SGHNT, CDR2 YYREEE, per germline (reference sequence). Losses at the gene ends were 1 base for V and 2 bases for J; bases not matched to a gene: 7. The CDR3 DNA reads as TGTGCCAGCAGCTTGTGGCTAGCGGGGGGCATTCAAGAGACCCAGTACTTC. Protein: CASSLWLAGGIQETQYF.